The 15 T cell receptor beta chains below were found in one sample sequenced in a study of blood T cell repertoires in COVID-19. Libraries were prepared by immunoSEQ multiplex PCR; TCRdb keeps only in-frame clonotypes and omits some of them. The data contain 230,000 or so clones, around 88% of them singletons. Input material: peripheral blood. The source of these receptors is a man in his forties or fifties with active or convalescent COVID-19.

The genes are TRBV4-1 and TRBJ2-1, with a possible D match to TRBD1 (5 bases). The CDR3 runs to 16 residues. Germline CDR1 reads MGHRA; CDR2 reads YSYEKL. The ends were cut back, 1 base at V and 2 bases at J, with 12 bases in the middle. The CDR3 region is CASSQVDIITYNEQFF. CDR3 coding DNA: TGCGCCAGCAGCCAAGTGGACATAATTACCTACAATGAGCAGTTCTTC.

The V gene is TRBV5-1, the J gene TRBJ2-1; TRBD1 is a possible D gene (7 bases). V shed 0 bases and J shed 9 bases, with 13 bases lying between them. The germline gives CDR1 SGHRS, CDR2 YFSETQ. CDR3 length equals 14 residues. CDR3 in DNA: TGCGCCAGCAGCTTGGGTCAGGGGGGTAGTGAGCAGTTCTTC. It encodes CASSLGQGGSEQFF. The complete variable domain, with remaining parts taken from reference TRBV5-1 and TRBJ2-1, reads KAGVTQTPRYLIKTRGQQVTLSCSPISGHRSVSWYQQTPGQGLQFLFEYFSETQRNKGNFPGRFSGRQFSNSRSEMNVSTLELGDSALYLCASSLGQGGSEQFFGPGTRLTVL.

V gene TRBV3-1 (or the pseudogene TRBV3-2) combines with J gene TRBJ1-1; D possibly corresponds to TRBD1 (5 bases). Germline V gives CDR1 LGHDT, CDR2 YNNKEL (reference sequence). The CDR3 is 14 residues long. V lost 6 bases, J lost 4 bases, and 15 bases lay in between. The CDR3: CASSPGARGTEAFF. The CDR3 nucleotides read TGTGCCAGCAGTCCCGGCGCAAGGGGCACTGAAGCTTTCTTT.

This rearrangement joins TRBV19 to TRBJ2-3, with a possible D match to TRBD2 (5 bases). The CDR3 is 14 amino acids. The germline V and J ends were trimmed by 1 base and 4 bases, with 9 bases remaining between them. Germline V gene data show CDR1 as LNHDA and CDR2 as SQIVND (reference sequence). The CDR3 bases are TGTGCCAGTAGTATAGCTAGCTCCTCAGATACGCAGTATTTT. This sequence encodes CASSIASSSDTQYF.

The V and J genes are TRBV20-1 and TRBJ1-1, with D possibly being TRBD1 (5 bases). Germline loops: CDR1 DFQATT, CDR2 SNEGSKA (reference sequence). The germline V and J ends were trimmed by 3 bases and 6 bases, with 17 bases remaining between them. The CDR3 is 14 amino acids. CDR3 residues: CSASSGRASAEAFF. CDR3 nucleotides: TGCAGTGCTAGTTCCGGCAGGGCAAGCGCTGAAGCTTTCTTT.

CDR3 sequence reads: CASSLDVEYVEQFF. CDR3 DNA sequence: TGTGCCAGCAGCCTAGACGTGGAGTATGTTGAGCAGTTCTTC. The chain is built from TRBV9 and TRBJ2-1, with D unresolved. Germline lookup yields CDR1 SGDLS and CDR2 YYNGEE. The CDR3 sequence is 14 residues long. Trimming took off 4 bases at V and 9 bases at J, with 17 bases between the two ends.

The rearrangement uses TRBV5-4 and TRBJ2-7; a possible D gene is TRBD2 (6 bases). Looked up from germline, CDR1 is SGHNT and CDR2 is YYREEE (reference sequence). The CDR3 is 14 residues long. Trimming took off 0 bases at V and 2 bases at J, with 9 bases between the two ends. CDR3 in amino acids: CASSLDGLPYEQYF. For the CDR3, the DNA is TGTGCCAGCAGCTTGGACGGACTACCCTACGAGCAGTACTTC.

About this clone itself: At one end, the junction sequence differs from germline, possibly due to a read error. The chain combines TRBV7-7 with TRBJ2-7; 7 bases align to TRBD1. The CDR3 extends over 16 amino acids. Germline V gene lookup returns CDR1 SSHAT and CDR2 FNYEAQ (reference sequence). DNA of the CDR3: TGTGCTAGCAGCTTAGGCGAGACAGGGATGGGATACGAGCAGTACTTC. Protein product: CASSLGETGMGYEQYF.

The rearrangement links TRBV19 to TRBJ1-4; 9 bases match TRBD1. The CDR3 contains 16 residues. The V gene end was trimmed by 4 bases and the J gene end by 7 bases; junction bases not matched to a gene: 10. The V gene's germline CDR1 is LNHDA and CDR2 SQIVND (reference sequence). The CDR3 is CASSRIQGARSEKLFF. The CDR3 DNA is TGTGCCAGTAGTAGGATACAGGGGGCTAGAAGTGAAAAACTGTTTTTT. Full variable domain (remainder filled in from reference TRBV19 and TRBJ1-4): DGGITQSPKYLFRKEGQNVTLSCEQNLNHDAMYWYRQDPGQGLRLIYYSQIVNDFQKGDIAEGYSVSREKKESFPLTVTSAQKNPTAFYLCASSRIQGARSEKLFFGSGTQLSVL.

The gene calls are TRBV7-2 and TRBJ2-3; 9 nucleotides match TRBD2. Unmatched junction bases numbered 7, after V lost 5 bases and J lost 1 base. Germline-derived CDR1 and CDR2 are SGHTA and FQGNSA. CDR3 size: 16 residues. The CDR3 protein is CASSPGLAGGTDTQYF. As DNA, the CDR3 is TGTGCCAGCAGCCCGGGACTAGCTGGTGGCACAGATACGCAGTATTTT.

Here the CDR3 reads CASSVQGNTDTQYF. The CDR3 DNA follows: TGTGCCAGCAGCGTACAGGGGAACACAGATACGCAGTATTTT. The V call is TRBV9, the J call TRBJ2-3; tentatively, D is TRBD1 (6 bases). V lost 1 base and J lost 2, with 8 bases in between. Germline assignment: CDR1 SGDLS and CDR2 YYNGEE. CDR3 length equals 14 residues.

Regarding this clone: Within the sample, other DNA sequences also encode this same CDR3. The V call is TRBV7-9, the J call TRBJ1-1; D unclear. The V gene lost 5 bases and the J gene lost 1 base, with 8 bases spanning the gap. Per the germline V gene, CDR1 is SEHNR and CDR2 is FQNEAQ (reference sequence). The CDR3 is 13 residues long. CDR3: CASSLLSNTEAFF. The CDR3 nucleotides are TGTGCCAGCAGCCTACTATCGAACACTGAAGCTTTCTTT.

This clone was observed a few times. The sample has other DNA sequences that encode this CDR3 too. The CDR3, as DNA: TGTGCCAGCAGTGAAGAACCGCGAAGCTCCTACAATGAGCAGTTCTTC. It translates to CASSEEPRSSYNEQFF. This chain joins TRBV2 and TRBJ2-1; D unresolved. V was clipped by 1 base and J by 0 bases, with 10 bases between them. The CDR3 is 16 amino acids. CDR1 and CDR2 (germline): SNHLY, FYNNEI.

The CDR3 reads CASSLVPDTIYEQYF. DNA for the CDR3: TGCGCCAGCAGCTTGGTTCCGGACACCATCTACGAGCAGTACTTC. This chain links TRBV5-1 with TRBJ2-7; D perhaps matches TRBD1 (5 bases). V lost 0 bases and J lost 3, with 13 bases in between. The CDR3 covers 15 residues. Per the germline V gene, CDR1 is SGHRS and CDR2 is YFSETQ.

V and J are TRBV3-1 (or the pseudogene TRBV3-2) and TRBJ2-7; 7 bases align to TRBD2. The germline CDR1 and CDR2 sequences are LGHDT and YNNKEL (reference sequence). The V segment lost 3 bases and the J segment 2 bases; nucleotides outside the gene matches: 13. This CDR3 has 17 amino acids. The CDR3 region is CASSHSTWRGLAYEQYF. DNA for the CDR3: TGTGCCAGCAGCCATTCTACCTGGCGGGGGTTGGCCTACGAGCAGTACTTC.